Following are 26 T cell receptor beta chains from one sample sequenced in a study of T cell changes during pregnancy in multiple sclerosis. Libraries were prepared by immunoSEQ multiplex PCR; TCRdb keeps only in-frame clonotypes and omits some of them. Of roughly 42,000 clones listed, 90% to 95% were seen once; the top ten hold around 6.3%. Sequenced material: CD8+ T cells from peripheral blood mononuclear cells, taken in the third trimester of pregnancy. These receptors were obtained from a female donor with multiple sclerosis, enrolled in a pregnancy study.

The chain employs TRBV14 and TRBJ2-1, with 7 bases aligning to TRBD2. Germline V CDR1 and CDR2: SGHDN, FVKESK. The CDR3 consists of 13 residues. Losses at the gene ends were 1 base for V and 7 bases for J; bases not matched to a gene: 1. This CDR3 reads CASSQGLANEQFF. The CDR3 nucleotides are TGTGCCAGCAGCCAAGGACTAGCAAATGAGCAGTTCTTC.

The V gene is TRBV27, the J gene TRBJ2-1; D possibly corresponds to TRBD2 (6 bases). Germline V lookup: CDR1 MNHEY, CDR2 SMNVEV (reference sequence). V lost 5 bases to trimming and J lost 8 bases, with 16 bases between them. The CDR3 covers 14 residues. The CDR3 reads CASSLTTSSDEQFF. The CDR3, as DNA: TGTGCCAGCAGTCTTACAACATCTAGCGATGAGCAGTTCTTC.

The chain uses TRBV5-6 and TRBJ2-4, with D possibly TRBD2 on 5 matching bases. V gave up 1 base and J gave up 5 bases, with 7 bases separating them. The CDR3 has 13 residues. CDR1 is SGHDT, CDR2 YYEEEE, per germline. In DNA form, the CDR3 reads TGTGCCAGCAGCTTGTACGGGGAAAACATTCAGTACTTC. It codes for CASSLYGENIQYF. Full variable domain (rest looked up from reference TRBV5-6 and TRBJ2-4): DAGVTQSPTHLIKTRGQQVTLRCSPKSGHDTVSWYQQALGQGPQFIFQYYEEEERQRGNFPDRFSGHQFPNYSSELNVNALLLGDSALYLCASSLYGENIQYFGAGTRLSVL.

This clone occurred once. The chain has TRBV4-3 and TRBJ2-5; TRBD2 matches 10 bases. The trim removed 4 bases at V and 3 bases at J, leaving 5 bases unmatched. The germline CDR1 and CDR2 sequences are LGHNA and YSLEER. The CDR3 covers 15 residues. The CDR3 loop is CASSLSGGREETQYF. The CDR3 coding sequence is TGCGCCAGCAGCCTTAGCGGGGGGCGGGAAGAGACCCAGTACTTC.

The chain uses TRBV27 and TRBJ1-2; D possibly corresponds to TRBD1 (5 bases). The CDR3 extends over 17 amino acids. Looked up from germline, CDR1 is MNHEY and CDR2 is SMNVEV (reference sequence). V dropped 1 base and J dropped 2 bases, with 17 bases sitting between them. CDR3 sequence (DNA): TGTGCCAGCAGTTTATATAACAGGATGGATTACAACTATGGCTACACCTTC. Protein: CASSLYNRMDYNYGYTF.

For this clone: Germline is not matched at one junction end, which may reflect a read error. The V gene is TRBV4-1, the J gene TRBJ2-5; D uncertain. Looked up from germline, CDR1 is MGHRA and CDR2 is YSYEKL. This CDR3 is built from 15 residues. The CDR3 DNA sequence: TGCGCCAGCAGCCAAGATGAGCGCCTTAAAGACACCCAGTACTTC. Its protein product is CASSQDERLKDTQYF.

The chain combines TRBV7-9 with TRBJ1-5, with 7 bases that match TRBD1. Germline values: CDR1 SEHNR, CDR2 FQNEAQ (reference sequence). The CDR3 sequence is 13 residues long. Losses at the gene ends were 8 bases for V and 5 bases for J; bases not matched to a gene: 6. CDR3 amino acids: CASEQGFDQPQHF. CDR3 sequence (DNA): TGTGCCAGCGAACAGGGGTTCGATCAGCCCCAGCATTTT.

The chain employs TRBV4-1 and TRBJ1-1; D is perhaps TRBD1 (6 bases). CDR3 length equals 16 residues. The V end was cut by 0 bases, the J end by 1 base, with 12 bases between. The germline V gene encodes CDR1 MGHRA and CDR2 YSYEKL. This CDR3 reads CASSQDVRGGNTEAFF. Written as DNA, the CDR3 is TGCGCCAGCAGCCAAGATGTTCGAGGGGGGAACACTGAAGCTTTCTTT.

The chain recombines TRBV4-3 with TRBJ2-1, with TRBD2 identical over 7 bases. This CDR3 spans 16 amino acids. After removal of 4 bases from V and 3 bases from J, the junction contained 9 bases not matched to a gene. CDR1 and CDR2 (germline): LGHNA, YSLEER. The CDR3 reads CASSLGVGGGYNEQFF. The CDR3 coding sequence is TGCGCCAGCAGCCTCGGGGTTGGCGGGGGCTACAATGAGCAGTTCTTC.

The CDR3 region is CASSPDGEGTNEKLFF. The DNA for the CDR3 is TGCGCCAGCAGCCCCGATGGCGAGGGAACTAATGAAAAACTGTTTTTT. V is TRBV4-1 and J is TRBJ1-4; D gene ambiguous. The length of the CDR3 is 16 residues. Looked up from germline, CDR1 is MGHRA and CDR2 is YSYEKL. V was shortened by 4 bases and J by 1 base, with 13 bases between the two germline ends.

The V gene is TRBV29-1, the J gene TRBJ2-2, with a weak D call TRBD1 (5 bases). The CDR3 has 13 residues. The germline CDR1 and CDR2 sequences are SQVTM and ANQGSEA. Trimming took 4 bases from V and 3 from J, leaving 9 bases between them. In DNA, the CDR3 is TGCAGCGTTGTTAGGGGTGACACCGGGGAGCTGTTTTTT. It codes for CSVVRGDTGELFF.

This chain's CDR3 is CSVEEGGRYEQYF. The CDR3 nucleotides read TGCAGCGTTGAAGAAGGGGGCCGCTACGAGCAGTACTTC. The V gene is TRBV29-1, the J gene TRBJ2-7, with TRBD1 matching 7 bases. V lost 0 bases and J lost 3; bases outside the gene matches: 2. Germline CDR1 SQVTM, CDR2 ANQGSEA. There are 13 residues in the CDR3.

The rearrangement uses TRBV25-1 and TRBJ2-7, with D possibly TRBD1 on 6 matching bases. The germline V and J ends were trimmed by 6 bases and 2 bases, with 17 bases remaining between them. Germline values: CDR1 MGHDK, CDR2 SYGVNS. The CDR3 consists of 15 residues. CDR3 region: CASSARSGATYEQYF. Here the CDR3 DNA reads TGTGCCAGCAGCGCCCGGTCAGGGGCTACCTACGAGCAGTACTTC.

The rearrangement joins TRBV27 to TRBJ2-1; 7 nucleotides agree with TRBD2. V shed 3 bases, J shed 1 base, and the junction held 9 bases outside the gene matches. The germline CDR1 and CDR2 sequences are MNHEY and SMNVEV (reference sequence). The CDR3 contains 17 residues. DNA of the CDR3: TGTGCCAGCAGTTTCGGCGCGGGAGACTATTCCTACAATGAGCAGTTCTTC. It translates to CASSFGAGDYSYNEQFF.

The rearrangement uses TRBV7-9 and TRBJ1-1; 7 bases line up with TRBD1. CDR3 length equals 12 residues. Trimming removed 6 bases from V and 11 bases from J; junction bases left unmatched: 9. Germline V lookup: CDR1 SEHNR, CDR2 FQNEAQ (reference sequence). The CDR3: CASREYDREAFF. For the CDR3, the DNA is TGTGCCAGCAGGGAATACGACAGGGAGGCTTTCTTT.

This chain connects TRBV7-9 to TRBJ2-2, with 7 bases aligning to TRBD1. The germline V gene encodes CDR1 SEHNR and CDR2 FQNEAQ (reference sequence). V shed 6 bases, J shed 3 bases, and the junction held 7 bases outside the gene matches. The length of the CDR3 is 15 residues. CDR3 in amino acids: CASSRQGVDTGELFF. CDR3 nucleotide sequence: TGTGCCAGCAGTAGACAGGGAGTAGACACCGGGGAGCTGTTTTTT. Combining the CDR3 with reference TRBV7-9 and TRBJ2-2 gives the whole variable domain DTGVSQNPRHKITKRGQNVTFRCDPISEHNRLYWYRQTLGQGPEFLTYFQNEAQLEKSRLLSDRFSAERPKGSFSTLEIQRTEQGDSAMYLCASSRQGVDTGELFFGEGSRLTVL.

This chain connects TRBV5-4 to TRBJ2-3; no clear D. This CDR3 has 15 residues. Germline V lookup: CDR1 SGHNT, CDR2 YYREEE (reference sequence). Deletions cut 4 bases from V and 6 bases from J, with 18 bases between. The CDR3 loop reads CASSPQLGGADTQYF. The CDR3 bases are TGTGCCAGCAGCCCGCAGCTTGGCGGAGCGGATACGCAGTATTTT.

This rearrangement joins TRBV13 to TRBJ1-2; 11 positions agree with TRBD1. From germline, CDR1 is PRHDT and CDR2 FYEKMQ (reference sequence). V lost 5 bases and J lost 5; bases outside the gene matches: 13. CDR3 length: 17 amino acids. DNA of the CDR3: TGTGCCAGCAGCCGAAAAGGACAGGGGGCGCTGAAGTATGGCTACACCTTC. Encoded protein: CASSRKGQGALKYGYTF.

The DNA of the CDR3 is TGCGCCAGCAGCTTGGTACTAGCGTTCGACAATGAGCAGTTCTTC. Protein product: CASSLVLAFDNEQFF. The chain employs TRBV5-1 and TRBJ2-1, with 7 bases lining up with TRBD2. Trimming cost V 0 bases and J 5 bases; bases outside gene matches: 5. The germline CDR1 and CDR2 sequences are SGHRS and YFSETQ. The CDR3 is made up of 15 amino acids.

This clone was recorded a few times. This sequence joins TRBV5-6 and TRBJ2-7; the match to TRBD2 covers 8 bases. CDR3 length: 14 residues. Germline CDR1 and CDR2: SGHDT and YYEEEE. V dropped 2 bases and J dropped 4; count of bases not matched to a gene: 5. For the CDR3, the DNA is TGTGCCAGCAGCTTTAGCGGGGTGGAGTACGAGCAGTACTTC. It specifies CASSFSGVEYEQYF.

This sequence joins TRBV11-2 and TRBJ1-2, with a possible D match to TRBD1 (6 bases). V lost 3 bases and J 5 bases, leaving 13 bases between the germline ends. The CDR3 length is 14 residues. Germline V gene data show CDR1 as SGHAT and CDR2 as FQNNGV. The CDR3 loop reads CASSLGAGDYGYTF. The CDR3 DNA reads TGTGCCAGCAGCTTGGGGGCAGGGGATTATGGCTACACCTTC.

This clone was counted a few times. This rearrangement joins TRBV6-4 to TRBJ1-1; D gene uncertain. In germline, CDR1 is MRHNA, CDR2 SNTAGT. Trimming pared 5 bases from V and 1 base from J, leaving 8 bases between. The CDR3 extends over 13 amino acids. The chain's CDR3 is CASSLTENTEAFF. The DNA of the CDR3 is TGTGCCAGCAGTTTAACAGAGAACACTGAAGCTTTCTTT.

This chain joins TRBV4-3 and TRBJ2-7, with D perhaps TRBD1 (6 bases). This CDR3 contains 15 residues. Germline CDR1 reads LGHNA; CDR2 reads YSLEER. V gave up 4 bases and J gave up 0 bases, with 13 bases separating them. Written as DNA, the CDR3 is TGCGCCAGCAGCCTGGGACACCAGAGCTCCTACGAGCAGTACTTC. Its protein product is CASSLGHQSSYEQYF.

V usage is TRBV5-1 and J usage is TRBJ2-5; tentative D call: TRBD1 (5 bases). Trimming stripped 4 bases from V and 4 bases from J, with 14 bases between. CDR1 is SGHRS, CDR2 YFSETQ, per germline. This CDR3 comprises 14 residues. The CDR3 DNA follows: TGCGCCAGCAGCCCGTCAGTAGGGGTAGAGACCCAGTACTTC. Translated: CASSPSVGVETQYF.

The V gene is TRBV7-8, the J gene TRBJ1-1, with a weak D call TRBD1 (5 bases). CDR1 and CDR2 (germline): SGHVS, FQNEAQ. The CDR3 consists of 16 residues. V gave up 5 bases and J gave up 5 bases, with 21 bases separating them. CDR3 amino acids: CASSDSRTRSSTEAFF. The CDR3 coding sequence is TGTGCCAGCAGCGATTCGCGGACACGCTCTTCGACTGAAGCTTTCTTT.

The chain combines TRBV15 with TRBJ1-5; D is ambiguous. This CDR3 has 13 amino acids. The germline gives CDR1 LNHNV, CDR2 YYDKDF (reference sequence). V was pared by 1 base and J by 6 bases, with 7 bases between. The CDR3 DNA sequence: TGTGCCACCAGCAGAGCGACTCTTCAGCCCCAGCATTTT. This sequence encodes CATSRATLQPQHF.